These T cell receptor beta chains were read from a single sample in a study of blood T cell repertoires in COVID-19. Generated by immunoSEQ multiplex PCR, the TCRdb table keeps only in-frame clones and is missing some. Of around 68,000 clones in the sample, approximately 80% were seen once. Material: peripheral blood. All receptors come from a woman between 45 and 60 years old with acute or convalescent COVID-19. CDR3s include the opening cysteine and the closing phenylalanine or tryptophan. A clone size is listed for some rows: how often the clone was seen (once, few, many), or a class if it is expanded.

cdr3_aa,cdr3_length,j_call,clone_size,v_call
CASSLFGTGVGIDYGYTF,18,TRBJ1-2,once,TRBV5-5
CASSYYRGTEAFF,13,TRBJ1-1,-,TRBV6-6
CASSLDLSLTGYYEQYF,17,TRBJ2-7,-,TRBV11-2
CASSSQDRALSGNTIYF,17,TRBJ1-3,-,TRBV28
CASSLVGTAGSTDTQYF,17,TRBJ2-3,-,TRBV5-6
CASSLIFGELFF,12,TRBJ2-2,-,TRBV12-3/TRBV12-4
CSASGTSGYNEQFF,14,TRBJ2-1,-,TRBV20-1
CASSSTRKNLAGGETQYF,18,TRBJ2-5,-,TRBV7-9
CASSLRLAADTQYF,14,TRBJ2-3,-,TRBV27
CAISVAGAGEQFF,13,TRBJ2-1,-,TRBV10-3
CASSQEQGGNTGELFF,16,TRBJ2-2,-,TRBV4-2
CASSQGTGYTGELFF,15,TRBJ2-2,-,TRBV5-1
CASSMATRNTEAFF,14,TRBJ1-1,-,TRBV19